These T cell receptor beta chains were read from a single sample in a study of cytomegalovirus exposure and HLA in healthy donors. Sequenced by immunoSEQ multiplex PCR; TCRdb stores in-frame clones only, minus some. The sample lists fewer than 250,000 clones, almost 75% occurring once. Sequencing used PBMCs. Source of these receptors: a woman aged 25 to 39 in good health and CMV-seropositive. The CDR3 runs from the conserved cysteine through the conserved F or W. D genes are given only for firm matches. A clone size is listed for some rows: how often the clone was seen (once, few, many), or a class if it is expanded.

d_call	j_call	clone_size	v_call	cdr3_nt	cdr3_aa
TRBD1	TRBJ1-1	NA	TRBV7-6	TGTGCCAGCAGCCAACCACCGGGACAGTTGAACACTGAAGCTTTCTTT	CASSQPPGQLNTEAFF
TRBD1	TRBJ2-4	NA	TRBV6-5	TGTGCCAGCAGCCGACAGGGTAGGGCCGGAAACATTCAGTACTTC	CASSRQGRAGNIQYF
TRBD1	TRBJ2-7	few	TRBV5-1	TGCGCCAGCAGCTTGCGGACAGGGGTCGACGAGCAGTACTTC	CASSLRTGVDEQYF
NA	TRBJ2-7	NA	TRBV27	TGTGCCAGCAGTTTATCAGTCGGGTACGAGCAGTACTTC	CASSLSVGYEQYF
TRBD1	TRBJ1-1	NA	TRBV5-1	TGCGCCAGCAGCTTGGACGGACAGGGTAACACTGAAGCTTTCTTT	CASSLDGQGNTEAFF
TRBD1	TRBJ1-5	few	TRBV10-2	TGCGCCAGCAGTGACCCCCAGGGGGCCGGCAATCAGCCCCAGCATTTT	CASSDPQGAGNQPQHF
NA	TRBJ2-3	NA	TRBV11-2	TGTGCCAGCAGCTTTACCGGAGTTCCCACAGATACGCAGTATTTT	CASSFTGVPTDTQYF
TRBD1	TRBJ1-1	NA	TRBV27	TGTGCCAGCCAACAGGGGTGGGGGATTAACACTGAAGCTTTCTTT	CASQQGWGINTEAFF
TRBD1	TRBJ2-7	NA	TRBV6-1	TGTGCCAGCAGATCTCCGGGACAGGGGACGCGGGAGCAGTACTTC	CASRSPGQGTREQYF
NA	TRBJ2-3	NA	TRBV5-4	TGTGCCAGCAGCTTGAGTAGCTTCGGCACAGATACGCAGTATTTT	CASSLSSFGTDTQYF
NA	TRBJ2-1	NA	TRBV7-9	TGTGCCAGCAGCTTAGTGACAGGCCCTGGGGATGAGCAGTTCTTC	CASSLVTGPGDEQFF
NA	TRBJ1-1	once	TRBV18	TGTGCCAGCTCTCACAGGGTAGACACTGAAGCTTTCTTT	CASSHRVDTEAFF
NA	TRBJ2-7	NA	TRBV27	TGTGCCAGCGGCAACTACGAGCAGTACTTC	CASGNYEQYF
NA	TRBJ1-5	NA	TRBV6-1	TGTGCCAGCAAGGGCGGCCGGGGAAGCAATCAGCCCCAGCATTTT	CASKGGRGSNQPQHF
NA	TRBJ1-2	NA	TRBV27	TGTGCCAGCAGTCTTAGTTGGGGCGGCTATGGCTACACCTTC	CASSLSWGGYGYTF
TRBD1	TRBJ2-1	NA	TRBV7-9	TGTGCCAGCAGCTTACTCGGGACAGGGGTGGGCTACAATGAGCAGTTCTTC	CASSLLGTGVGYNEQFF
NA	TRBJ2-2	NA	TRBV28	TGTGCCAGCAGTTTACGGATGGGGCCCACGGGGCTGTTTTTT	CASSLRMGPTGLFF
TRBD2	TRBJ2-7	NA	TRBV7-2	TGTGCCAGCAGTTCAATAGCGGGATCTGCCTACGAGCAGTACTTC	CASSSIAGSAYEQYF
NA	TRBJ1-1	few	TRBV5-5	TGTGCCAGCAGCCCTACAACAGGGAACACTGAAGCTTTCTTT	CASSPTTGNTEAFF
TRBD1	TRBJ2-1	NA	TRBV19	TGTGCCAGTACTGACAGGGGCAATGAGCAGTTCTTC	CASTDRGNEQFF
NA	TRBJ2-2	NA	TRBV19	TGTGCCAGTAGTATTTTGAGTGCCGGGGAGCTGTTTTTT	CASSILSAGELFF
TRBD1	TRBJ1-1	NA	TRBV6-5	TGTGCCAGCAGTCGGGACAGGGTTGATGAAGCTTTCTTT	CASSRDRVDEAFF
NA	TRBJ1-3	NA	TRBV5-4	TGTGCCAGCAGCTCGGGTACGGCCCCTGGAAACACCATATATTTT	CASSSGTAPGNTIYF
NA	TRBJ1-2	once	TRBV4-2	TGTGCCAGCAGCCAAGATTCGGGTGTCGGGGGCTACACCTTC	CASSQDSGVGGYTF
NA	TRBJ2-3	NA	TRBV4-2	TGTGCCAGCAGCCAAACCGACAAGGAAACAGATACGCAGTATTTT	CASSQTDKETDTQYF
NA	TRBJ2-1	few	TRBV19	TGTGCCAGTACCAGTGGAGGGGCCTACAATGAGCAGTTCTTC	CASTSGGAYNEQFF
TRBD2	TRBJ2-3	few	TRBV5-1	TGCGCCAGCAGCTTACTCTCTAGCGGGAGTGGTACAGATACGCAGTATTTT	CASSLLSSGSGTDTQYF
TRBD2	TRBJ2-1	once	TRBV5-4	TGTGCCAGCAGCCCGGGACTAGCGGGAGGGTCCGCAGAGCAGTTCTTC	CASSPGLAGGSAEQFF
NA	TRBJ2-3	NA	TRBV7-9	TGTTCCAGCAGCTTACAGGTTACGCAGTATTTT	CSSSLQVTQYF